Below are 4 T cell receptor beta chains sequenced from a single sample in a study of cytomegalovirus exposure and HLA in healthy donors. The PCR had 60 Vbeta and 13 Jbeta primers. Assay: immunoSEQ multiplex PCR; the TCRdb copy retains only in-frame clones and omits some. The profile shows some 160,000 clones, approximately 78% of them singletons. Sequencing was performed on PBMCs. The receptors originated from a woman in her thirties or forties in good health and CMV-seronegative.

The V gene is TRBV6-1, the J gene TRBJ1-5; D uncertain. The CDR3 runs to 12 residues. The germline V gene encodes CDR1 MNHNS and CDR2 SASEGT. V shed 3 bases and J shed 13 bases, with 13 bases lying between them. The DNA for the CDR3 is TGTGCCAGCAGTGAGGCGGCAACCTCTCAGCATTTT. This codes for CASSEAATSQHF.

V and J are TRBV5-1 and TRBJ1-2, with D perhaps TRBD1 (5 bases). This CDR3 contains 14 residues. Per germline, CDR1 SGHRS and CDR2 YFSETQ. V was trimmed by 4 bases and J by 5 bases, leaving 15 bases between them. CDR3 coding DNA: TGCGCCAGCAGCACGGAAGGGAGGGGATATGGCTACACCTTC. This gives the protein CASSTEGRGYGYTF. The whole variable domain, filled in from reference TRBV5-1 and TRBJ1-2, reads KAGVTQTPRYLIKTRGQQVTLSCSPISGHRSVSWYQQTPGQGLQFLFEYFSETQRNKGNFPGRFSGRQFSNSRSEMNVSTLELGDSALYLCASSTEGRGYGYTFGSGTRLTVV.

The J gene is TRBJ2-4, the V gene TRBV18; 7 nucleotides match TRBD1. The V and J ends lost 5 bases and 2 bases, in that order; junction bases with no gene match: 9. This CDR3 spans 16 amino acids. Germline CDR1 reads KGHSH; CDR2 reads LQKENI. The CDR3 loop is CASSLGQPLSKNIQYF. The CDR3 coding sequence is TGTGCCAGCTCATTGGGACAGCCGCTTTCCAAAAACATTCAGTACTTC.

The chain has TRBV7-6 and TRBJ2-5, with a weak D call TRBD1 (6 bases). The CDR3 is 15 amino acids. V shed 2 bases and J shed 5 bases, with 15 bases lying between them. Germline loops: CDR1 SGHVS, CDR2 FNYEAQ. The DNA of the CDR3 is TGTGCCAGCAGCTTACCCTACAGGGAACGGGAGACCCAGTACTTC. Protein product: CASSLPYRERETQYF.